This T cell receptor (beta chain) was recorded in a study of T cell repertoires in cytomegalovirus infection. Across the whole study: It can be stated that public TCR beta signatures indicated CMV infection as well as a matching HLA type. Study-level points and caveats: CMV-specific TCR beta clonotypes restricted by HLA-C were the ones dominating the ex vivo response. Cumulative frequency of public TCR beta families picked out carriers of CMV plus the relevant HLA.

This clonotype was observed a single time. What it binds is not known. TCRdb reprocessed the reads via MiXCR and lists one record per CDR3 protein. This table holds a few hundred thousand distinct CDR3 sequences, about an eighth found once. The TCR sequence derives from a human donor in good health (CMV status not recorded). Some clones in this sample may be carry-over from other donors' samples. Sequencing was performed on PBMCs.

CDR3 residues: CASRLGGVTEAFF. For the CDR3, the DNA is TGTGCCAGCAGGCTTGGAGGGGTCACTGAAGCTTTCTTT. This rearrangement joins TRBV5-4 to TRBJ1-1; perhaps TRBD1 as D (5 bases). With 5 bases removed from V and 4 bases from J, the gap between germline ends came to 12 bases. Germline V gene sequence: CDR1 SGHNT, CDR2 YYREEE (reference sequence). This CDR3 region has 13 residues.